This T cell receptor (beta chain) was recovered during a study of T cell repertoires in cytomegalovirus infection. Study-level information: Used in the study were CMV epitopes, some recently identified and HLA-C-restricted, others well-studied and HLA-B-restricted. Matching HLA type and CMV infection were both indicated by public TCR beta signatures.

General study results and limits: Predominance within the ex vivo response was attributable to HLA-C-restricted CMV-specific TCR beta clonotypes.

The V and J ends lost 1 base and 8 bases, in that order; junction bases with no gene match: 9. The CDR3 loop spans 15 amino acids. Germline CDR1 and CDR2: SGHNT and YYREEE (reference sequence). TCRdb recomputed calls from the reads with MiXCR, one row per CDR3 protein. The table shows tens of thousands of distinct CDR3 sequences, with 28% occurring only once. A note on this clonotype: Its target is not known.

This TCR came from a human donor in good health (CMV status not recorded). Some clones in this sample may be carry-over from other donors' samples. Sequences were derived from CD8+ T cells from cultured PBMCs, sampled from culture after CMV antigen stimulation. The V gene is TRBV5-4, the J gene TRBJ2-1; the match to TRBD2 covers 7 bases. In DNA form, the CDR3 reads TGTGCCAGCAGCTTGCGGCGGGAGACGTTTGATGAGCAGTTCTTC. As protein: CASSLRRETFDEQFF.